This T cell receptor beta chain was sequenced for a study of T cell responses to AZD1222 COVID-19 vaccine. Using immunoSEQ multiplex PCR, the repertoire was profiled, and TCRdb retains in-frame clones only, with some absent. This sample has about 160,000 clones; about 88% occur once, and the top ten carry around 5.2%. Remarks on this clone: Its antigen is unknown.

General observations from the study: Two AZD1222 administrations were followed by greater Spike-specific TCR breadth and depth. Most donors were white British, females outnumbered males, and clonal diversity was possibly underestimated. Just five or six AZD1222 recipients were seropositive at baseline.

The sequence came from an adult in good health. Specimen: peripheral blood, collected on day 0 of AZD1222 vaccination.

CDR3 bases: TGTGCCAGCTCACCACAACGCGGGACAGGGGCCTTTTTCTATGGCTACACCTTC. Its translation: CASSPQRGTGAFFYGYTF. The chain carries TRBV18 and TRBJ1-2; 10 bases match TRBD1. The CDR3 sequence is 18 residues long. The ends lost 1 base at V and 4 bases at J; junction bases unmatched: 12. CDR1 and CDR2 from the germline V gene are KGHSH and LQKENI.